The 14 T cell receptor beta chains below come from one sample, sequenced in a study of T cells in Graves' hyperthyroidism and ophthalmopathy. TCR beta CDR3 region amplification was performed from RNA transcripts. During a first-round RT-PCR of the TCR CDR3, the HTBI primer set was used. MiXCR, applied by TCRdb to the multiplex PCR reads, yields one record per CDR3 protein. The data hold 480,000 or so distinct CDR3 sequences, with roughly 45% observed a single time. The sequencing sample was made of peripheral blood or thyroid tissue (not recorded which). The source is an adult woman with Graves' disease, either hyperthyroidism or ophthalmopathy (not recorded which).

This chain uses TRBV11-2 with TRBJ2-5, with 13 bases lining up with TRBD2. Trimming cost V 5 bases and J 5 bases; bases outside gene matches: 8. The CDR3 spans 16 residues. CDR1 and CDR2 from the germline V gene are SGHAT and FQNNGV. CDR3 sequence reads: CASSEGLAGVGETQYF. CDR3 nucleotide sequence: TGTGCCAGCAGCGAAGGACTAGCGGGAGTGGGGGAGACCCAGTACTTC.

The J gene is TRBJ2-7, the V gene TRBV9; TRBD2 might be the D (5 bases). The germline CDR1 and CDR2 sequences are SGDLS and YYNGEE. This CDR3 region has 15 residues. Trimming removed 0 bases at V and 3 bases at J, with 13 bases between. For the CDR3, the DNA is TGTGCCAGCAGCGTAGACCTAGCTGGAGGCTACGAGCAGTACTTC. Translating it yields CASSVDLAGGYEQYF.

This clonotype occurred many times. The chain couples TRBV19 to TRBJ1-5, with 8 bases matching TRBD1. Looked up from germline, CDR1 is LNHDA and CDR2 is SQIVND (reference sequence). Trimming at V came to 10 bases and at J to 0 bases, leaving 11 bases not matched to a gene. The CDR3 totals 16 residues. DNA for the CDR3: TGTGCCATCTGGGACAGGAACCGCCATAGCAATCAGCCCCAGCATTTT. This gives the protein CAIWDRNRHSNQPQHF.

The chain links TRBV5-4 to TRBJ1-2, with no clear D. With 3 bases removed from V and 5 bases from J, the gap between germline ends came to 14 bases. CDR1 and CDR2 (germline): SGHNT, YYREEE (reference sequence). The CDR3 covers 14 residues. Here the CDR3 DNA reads TGTGCCAGCAGCTCACCGGCGGGTGCTTATGGCTACACCTTC. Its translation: CASSSPAGAYGYTF.

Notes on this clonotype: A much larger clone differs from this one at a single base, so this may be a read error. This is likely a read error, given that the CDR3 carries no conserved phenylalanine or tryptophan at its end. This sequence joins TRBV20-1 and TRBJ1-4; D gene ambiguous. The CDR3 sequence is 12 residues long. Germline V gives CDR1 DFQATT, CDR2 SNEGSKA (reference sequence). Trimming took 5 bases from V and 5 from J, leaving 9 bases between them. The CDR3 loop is CSALDLNEKLFL. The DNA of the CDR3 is TGCAGTGCTTTGGATCTAAATGAAAAACTGTTTCTT.

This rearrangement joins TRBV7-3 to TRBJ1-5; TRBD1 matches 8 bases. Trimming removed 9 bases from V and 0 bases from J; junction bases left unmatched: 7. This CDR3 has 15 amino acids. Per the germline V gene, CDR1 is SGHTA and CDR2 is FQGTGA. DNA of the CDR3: TGTGCCAGGGACCGGGACAGGTATAGCAATCAGCCCCAGCATTTT. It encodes CARDRDRYSNQPQHF.

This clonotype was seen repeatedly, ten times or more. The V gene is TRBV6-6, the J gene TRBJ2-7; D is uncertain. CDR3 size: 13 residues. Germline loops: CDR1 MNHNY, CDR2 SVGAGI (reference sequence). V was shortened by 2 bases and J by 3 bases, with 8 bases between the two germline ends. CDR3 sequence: CASSYAPHYEQYF. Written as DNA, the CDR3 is TGTGCCAGCAGTTACGCGCCCCACTACGAGCAGTACTTC.

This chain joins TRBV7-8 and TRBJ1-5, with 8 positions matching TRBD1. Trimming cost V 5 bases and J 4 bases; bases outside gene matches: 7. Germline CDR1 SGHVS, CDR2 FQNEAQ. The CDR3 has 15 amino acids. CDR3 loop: CASSDGTGRNQPQHF. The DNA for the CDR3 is TGTGCCAGCAGCGACGGGACAGGCCGAAATCAGCCCCAGCATTTT.

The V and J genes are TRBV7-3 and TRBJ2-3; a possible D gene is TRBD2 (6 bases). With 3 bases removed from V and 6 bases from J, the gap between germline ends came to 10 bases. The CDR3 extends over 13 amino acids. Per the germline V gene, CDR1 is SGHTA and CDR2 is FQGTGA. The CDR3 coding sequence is TGTGCCAGCAGCTTTTCGGGGGTTGATACGCAGTATTTT. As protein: CASSFSGVDTQYF. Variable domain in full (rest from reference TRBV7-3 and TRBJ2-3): GAGVSQTPSNKVTEKGKYVELRCDPISGHTALYWYRQSLGQGPEFLIYFQGTGAADDSGLPNDRFFAVRPEGSVSTLKIQRTERGDSAVYLCASSFSGVDTQYFGPGTRLTVL.

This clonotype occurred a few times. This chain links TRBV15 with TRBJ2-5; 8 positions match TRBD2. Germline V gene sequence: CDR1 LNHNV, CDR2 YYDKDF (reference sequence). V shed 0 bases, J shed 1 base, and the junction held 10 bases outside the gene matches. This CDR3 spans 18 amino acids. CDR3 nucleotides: TGTGCCACCAGCAGAGATAGCCTACGGGAGGGCATCCAAGAGACCCAGTACTTC. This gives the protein CATSRDSLREGIQETQYF.

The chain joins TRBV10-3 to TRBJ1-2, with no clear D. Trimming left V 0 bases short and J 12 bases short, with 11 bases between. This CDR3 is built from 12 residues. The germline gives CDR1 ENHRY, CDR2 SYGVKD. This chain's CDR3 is CAISESVSGNTF. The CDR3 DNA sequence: TGTGCCATCAGTGAGTCGGTCTCTGGAAACACCTTC.

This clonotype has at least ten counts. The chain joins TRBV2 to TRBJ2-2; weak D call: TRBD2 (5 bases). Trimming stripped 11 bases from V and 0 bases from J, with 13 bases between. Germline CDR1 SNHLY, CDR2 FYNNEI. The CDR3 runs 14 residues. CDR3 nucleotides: TGTGCCTCGGCAGCGGAGGCGAACACCGGGGAGCTGTTTTTT. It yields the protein CASAAEANTGELFF.

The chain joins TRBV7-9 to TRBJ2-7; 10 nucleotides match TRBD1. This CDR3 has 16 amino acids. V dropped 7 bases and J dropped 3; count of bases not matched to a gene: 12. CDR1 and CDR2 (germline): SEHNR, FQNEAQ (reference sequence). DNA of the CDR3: TGTGCCAGCACCGACAGGGGGCGCATTTTCGGCTACGAGCAGTACTTC. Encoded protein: CASTDRGRIFGYEQYF. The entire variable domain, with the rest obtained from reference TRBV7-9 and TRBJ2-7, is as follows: DTGVSQNPRHKITKRGQNVTFRCDPISEHNRLYWYRQTLGQGPEFLTYFQNEAQLEKSRLLSDRFSAERPKGSFSTLEIQRTEQGDSAMYLCASTDRGRIFGYEQYFGPGTRLTVT.

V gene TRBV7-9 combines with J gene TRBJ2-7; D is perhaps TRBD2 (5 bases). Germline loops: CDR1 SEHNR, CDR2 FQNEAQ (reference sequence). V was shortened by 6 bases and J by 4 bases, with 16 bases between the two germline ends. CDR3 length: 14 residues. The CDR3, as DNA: TGTGCCAGCAGTTACCAGTCCGGACTTTACGAGCAGTACTTC. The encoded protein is CASSYQSGLYEQYF.